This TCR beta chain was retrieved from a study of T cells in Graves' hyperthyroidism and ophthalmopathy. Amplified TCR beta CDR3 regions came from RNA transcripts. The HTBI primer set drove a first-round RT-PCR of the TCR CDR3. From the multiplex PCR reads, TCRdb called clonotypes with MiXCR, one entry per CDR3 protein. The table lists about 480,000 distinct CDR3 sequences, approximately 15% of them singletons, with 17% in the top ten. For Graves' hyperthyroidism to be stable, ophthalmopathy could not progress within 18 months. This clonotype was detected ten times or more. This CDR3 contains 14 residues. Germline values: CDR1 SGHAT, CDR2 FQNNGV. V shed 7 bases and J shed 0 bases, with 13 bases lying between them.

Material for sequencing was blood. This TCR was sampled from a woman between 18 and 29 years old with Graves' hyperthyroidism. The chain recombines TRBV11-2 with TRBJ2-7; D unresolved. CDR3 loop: CASTNADLSYEQYF. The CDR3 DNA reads TGTGCCAGCACCAACGCGGATCTCTCCTACGAGCAGTACTTC.